Described below is a single T cell receptor beta chain sequence and its context. The table came from immunoSEQ multiplex PCR; TCRdb's copy has only in-frame clones and leaves some out. The sample yields approximately 150,000 clones, roughly four fifths seen once. This sample is part of a study of blood T cell repertoires in COVID-19. Study in general: Some COVID-19 samples were acute and others convalescent; all came from the United States, Italy and Spain.

Trimming removed 1 base at V and 8 bases at J, with 11 bases between. CDR3 length: 13 amino acids. Germline CDR1 and CDR2: SGHTA and FQGTGA. The gene calls are TRBV7-3 and TRBJ1-1; D is possibly TRBD1 (6 bases). This clonotype originated in a woman older than 75 with acute or convalescent COVID-19. The sequenced sample consisted of peripheral blood. The CDR3 region has the DNA TGTGCCAGCAGCTTAAGCAGTGACAGGGAAGCTTTCTTT. Its translation is CASSLSSDREAFF.